This TCR beta chain was identified in a study of cytomegalovirus exposure and HLA in healthy donors (dated by TCRdb to the late 2010s). For the study in its entirety: An earlier analysis of roughly 630 of the donors reported approximately 300 Gb of sequence data and around 110 million unique TCR beta sequences from roughly 200 million T cells. Because of strong linkage in the cohort, five DR-DQ haplotypes were treated as single units for association and clustering. In the later analysis, no new phenotypic data were used to find candidate immune exposures; instead, reliance was placed on TCR beta sequences and their occurrence across donors. Every repertoire in the discovery cohort had been generated on one and the same sequencing platform. A later analysis re-examined previously published TCR beta repertoires from 500 to 700 donors and added high-resolution HLA genotyping to investigate patterns of TCR occurrence. The aim of the study was to test whether cataloging public T cell receptors could identify signatures of past pathogen exposure. Of the roughly 400 genotyped donors, approximately 80% were placed in the genetic ancestry cluster associated with self-reported Caucasian donors. Across some 400 genotyped donors of the cohort, an average of about 240,000 unique TCR beta nucleotide sequences per donor were sequenced, and roughly 18% of those sequences were non-productive. Donor age, sex, ethnicity and CMV serostatus were compiled together with the repertoire data. In addition to the first cohort of about 650 subjects, a separate validation cohort of 120 different subjects was used. Roughly 300 gigabases of sequencing data and tens of millions of unique TCR sequences were included in an early release covering roughly 700 HLA-typed donors. Using immunosequencing, the study profiled T cell repertoires from approximately 700 subjects and related those repertoires to cytomegalovirus serostatus. An earlier analysis of approximately 500 of the donors applied high-throughput TCR beta sequencing to assess whether each TCR beta V gene segment acted as functional or pseudogenic. Class I and class II HLA loci were covered by the typing at four-digit resolution. A later genetic analysis took genome-wide SNP genotypes for about 55% of the roughly 670 donors and used that subset as a discovery cohort. To predict cytomegalovirus infection status, the study combined high-throughput TCR immunosequencing, statistical association of individual TCRs with disease status, and machine learning. The number of donors typed differed by locus, with roughly 629-640 for A, B, C, DRB1 and DQB1, around 520 for DQA1, 600 to 610 for DPA1, and 472 for DPB1. The research as a whole found: An association between a missense DCLRE1C variant and V-gene and J-gene trimming of TCR beta chains was found in a later genetic analysis and replicated in an independent cohort. In a later analysis, the rate of TCR association differed among HLA loci, with DRB1 alleles having the most associated TCRs and HLA-C alleles having the fewest. In a later analysis, several top co-occurrence clusters were reported to appear linked to parvovirus B19, influenza, CMV and Epstein-Barr virus. Most CMV-associated TCR beta chains appeared to be HLA-restricted in a later analysis, and the HLA associations seemed to be driven largely by CMV exposure. In vitro tests confirmed that a few of the cytomegalovirus-associated TCR beta chains recognize cytomegalovirus antigens. Linkage disequilibrium might explain the correlated functional status among segregating V segments, but an unknown experimental factor could not be ruled out. Specific HLA alleles were associated with about 17,000 TCR beta sequences at a false discovery rate of 0.05 in a later analysis. A group of highly shared sequence variants was considered likely to be a technical artifact of the sequencing pipeline. While some public TCRs were present in many individuals, most TCR sequences turned up only very rarely across donors. A total of 164 TCR beta chains were listed by the study as associated with cytomegalovirus. Some IMGT-functional V segments, including TRBV6-2 and TRBV6-3, could not be told apart with the 87-base-pair reads, so those segments were excluded. The authors suggested that the approach could potentially be generalized to other disease states and immunological phenotypes. In a later genetic analysis, fewer N-insertions in productive TCRs were reported among donors in an Asian-associated ancestry cluster than the approximately 710-donor mean. The only immune exposure information available for the cohort was CMV serostatus. In this cohort, only TCR beta chains were sequenced, and detectable features were limited by the absence of alpha or paired-chain data. In a later analysis, HLA-associated TCR beta chains were found to be more clonally expanded and to have lower generation probabilities than equally common non-associated chains. When HLA alleles, especially DR and DQ, strongly co-occurred, TCR associations were difficult to assign to individual alleles. Presence/absence analyses assumed roughly uniform sequencing depth across donors, an assumption that may not hold. Because some donors lacked HLA typing at each locus, the association tests relied only on the typed subset. Cytomegalovirus status was reported to be diagnosed by the classifier with high specificity and sensitivity in both the original and validation cohorts. In an earlier analysis of about 540 of the donors, most TCR beta V segments were observed in productive rearrangements about 90% or about 30% of the time, broadly matching IMGT annotations. The earlier analysis of about 600 of the donors excluded roughly 16 rarely observed V segments, including chromosome 9 orphons, because counts were too low. A further reported finding was that TCR beta sequences accurately predicted the HLA-A and HLA-B alleles for most subjects in the first cohort.

Preparation of the library involved the immunoSEQ multiplex PCR assay. For the multiplex PCR, a mixture combining 60 forward primers for TCR Vbeta segments and 13 reverse primers for TCR Jbeta segments was used. A multiplex PCR assay on genomic DNA amplified the CDR3 region of rearranged TCR beta genes. The Illumina HiSeq System was used to sequence the amplified TCR beta libraries as 87-base-pair reads. The study's processing was this. A later analysis tallied roughly 78 million unique TCR beta chains across the approximately 670 repertoires, and around 10 million of those chains were shared by two or more donors. Raw reads were error-corrected and collapsed into unique sequences by a nearest-neighbor algorithm in which closely related sequences were merged to remove PCR and sequencing errors. Alignment of CDR3 sequences to IMGT reference sequences was used to assign V, D and J gene segments. Each retained sequence needed at least a six-nucleotide match to both a V gene segment and a J gene segment. Rearrangements were called productive when the CDR3 lacked stop codons and stayed in frame with V and J; all others were non-productive. Following IMGT convention, CDR3 was defined as the stretch from the second conserved V-encoded cysteine up to the conserved J-encoded phenylalanine. The earlier analysis of 500 to 750 of the donors excluded any sequence lacking an unambiguous match to a single V gene segment. An earlier analysis of some 500 of the donors classified V segments as functional when productive rearrangements were above 56.7% and as segregating when the standard deviation between donors was above 5%. A statistical classification framework was built to diagnose cytomegalovirus status from the catalog of TCR beta chain sequences. In a later analysis, TCR nucleotide sequences were compared against IMGT/GENE-DB human TR gene sequences so that V and J genes could be assigned. Using the TCRdist pipeline, a later analysis assigned CDR3 sequences along with most-parsimonious VDJ recombination scenarios. In a later analysis, each TCR beta chain was defined by its CDR3 amino acid sequence together with its V-gene family, and reads without a unique V-gene family were excluded. To address suspected cross-contamination and a sequencing artifact, a later analysis removed 450 to 700 highly shared, low-generation-probability nucleotide sequences. In a later analysis, a clonal expansion index was calculated for each public chain from normalized within-repertoire ranks of inferred template counts. In a later analysis, generation probabilities were computed with a VDJ recombination model fitted to out-of-frame rearrangements, and the resulting probabilities were checked against IGoR. In a later analysis, TCR-TCR, TCR-HLA and TCR-CMV co-occurrence was scored with hypergeometric tests, and a repertoire-size bias correction was applied to TCR pairs. To estimate false discovery rates, a later analysis permuted the HLA or CMV assignments 20 times. A later analysis grouped co-occurring TCRs with DBSCAN, adding TCRdist sequence similarity when clustering within HLA-allele-positive subsets. Repertoires with fewer than 30,000 or more than 120,000 public chains, plus five repertoires with anomalous nucleotide sharing, were excluded from co-occurrence clustering. TCRdb took over this immuneACCESS table, retaining in-frame rearrangements with V and J assigned. Such tables are incomplete; in checked studies, under half of the missing clones stem from an unresolved V gene, and the remainder is unexplained. That table gives V, J and clone size, and the DNA gave D and trimming. The sample has 85,000 or so clones on record. Less than 1.5% of the sample is held by the ten biggest clonotypes.

The V and J ends are trimmed by 1 base and 7 bases, leaving 13 bases between them. The CDR3 numbers 14 residues from cysteine through phenylalanine. Left in the record is the CDR3 DNA by itself, 42 bases read in frame from the first base. The germline V gene sets CDR1 to SGHTA and CDR2 to FQGNSA. As regards this clone: Its antigen remains unidentified.

In total, roughly 670 healthy bone marrow donors made up the cohort. All cohort members were sampled while nominally healthy, although unrecorded immune exposures were likely present. The donor tested CMV seronegative and was one of the 352 seronegative cohort members. Each donor provided a peripheral blood sample, and peripheral blood mononuclear cells were used for TCR beta sequencing. Genomic DNA extraction from the blood cell samples was performed with the Qiagen DNeasy Blood Extraction Kit. The sequence links TRBV7-2 to TRBJ1-2; the D segment cannot be called with confidence. The sequence was obtained from a woman under 40 in good health and CMV-seronegative. Sequenced: PBMCs. The CDR3 is CASSLGQAIGGYTF. The bases read TGTGCCAGCAGCTTAGGCCAGGCAATCGGTGGCTACACCTTC.